The text below deals with one T cell receptor beta chain. The entry originates in a study of T cell changes during pregnancy in multiple sclerosis. Sequenced by immunoSEQ multiplex PCR; TCRdb stores in-frame clones only, minus some. The sample contains about 84,000 clones, 85% to 95% of which appear only once. Trimming at V came to 0 bases and at J to 3 bases, leaving 4 bases not matched to a gene. Germline CDR1 is SGHRS and CDR2 is YFSETQ. The CDR3 has 16 amino acids. The chain recombines TRBV5-1 with TRBJ1-3; TRBD1 matches 9 bases. The starting material was peripheral blood, obtained in the second trimester of pregnancy. This TCR was sampled from a female donor in good health, enrolled as a control in a pregnancy study. Here the CDR3 reads CASSLAGTGYGNTIYF. As DNA, the CDR3 is TGCGCCAGCAGCTTGGCCGGGACAGGGTATGGAAACACCATATATTTT.